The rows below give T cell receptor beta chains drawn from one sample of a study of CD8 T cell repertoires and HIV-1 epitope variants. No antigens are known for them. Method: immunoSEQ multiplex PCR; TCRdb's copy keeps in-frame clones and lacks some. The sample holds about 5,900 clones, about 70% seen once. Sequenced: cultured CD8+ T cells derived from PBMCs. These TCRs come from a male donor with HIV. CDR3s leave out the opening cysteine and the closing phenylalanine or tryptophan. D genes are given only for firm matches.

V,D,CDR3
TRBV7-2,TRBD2,ASSYLAGGGLGEQF
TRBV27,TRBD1,ASSSPGTGVISTEAF
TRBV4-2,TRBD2,ASSQGLAEETQY
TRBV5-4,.,ASSTDNSIAKNIQY
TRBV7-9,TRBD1,ASSFPGQGYNEQF
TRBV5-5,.,ASSLTAASYEQY
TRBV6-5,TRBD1,ASSNFGTGAGGYT
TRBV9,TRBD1,ASSAIGQGENIQY
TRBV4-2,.,ASSLQISYEQY
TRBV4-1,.,ASSHPGGYNEQF
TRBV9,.,ASSADRGESSYNEQF
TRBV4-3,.,ASSAGARNTGELF
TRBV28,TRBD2,ASSLATSGTYNEQF
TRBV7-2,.,ASSYRPRREAETNGYT
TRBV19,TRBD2,ASSTGLAGNEQF
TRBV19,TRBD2,ASSIRLAGIYEQY
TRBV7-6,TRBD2,ASTETSGSRNEQF
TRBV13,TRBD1,ASSPNPPGQGHTGELF
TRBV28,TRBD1,ASSSPGQGSRGYT
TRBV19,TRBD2,ASSIQLAGGLEETQY
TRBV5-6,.,ASSLGRSNTGELF
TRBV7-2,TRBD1,ASSLGTGYEQF
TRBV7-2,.,ASSITPDSYNEQF
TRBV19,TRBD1,AGHGDSYSYNEQF
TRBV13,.,ASSFSTPGPLH